The clone carrying this TCR beta chain came up a few times. This sample is part of a study of cytotoxic CD8 clonotypes in ibrutinib-treated CLL. V was shortened by 1 base and J by 5 bases, with 18 bases between the two germline ends. CDR3 size: 16 residues. Germline V gene data show CDR1 as KGHSH and CDR2 as LQKENI. Sequencing used immunoSEQ multiplex PCR; TCRdb keeps in-frame clones, though not all of them. Of approximately 100,000 clones in the sample, about 58% were seen once. Sample: PBMCs, taken after 24 months of ibrutinib treatment. The clonotype comes from a human donor with chronic lymphocytic leukemia. This chain links TRBV18 with TRBJ2-7; D perhaps matches TRBD2 (6 bases). The DNA of the CDR3 is TGTGCCAGCTCACCACTTTTTGGGGCAGGGAGGAACGAGCAGTACTTC. Its protein product is CASSPLFGAGRNEQYF.